The rows below give T cell receptor beta chains drawn from one sample of a study of cytomegalovirus exposure and HLA in healthy donors. Sequencing was performed with immunoSEQ multiplex PCR; in TCRdb, only in-frame clones are kept and a portion is missing. The data show 170,000 or so clones, with 75% to 90% seen just once and about 2.1% held by the top ten. The sequencing input was PBMCs. The receptors shown here come from a woman aged 18-30 years in good health and CMV-seronegative. Both conserved end residues are part of each CDR3. D genes are given only for firm matches. A clone size is listed for some rows: how often the clone was seen (once, few, many), or a class if it is expanded.

j_call: TRBJ2-2
v_call: TRBV15
clone_size: -
d_call: -
cdr3_nt: TGTGCCACCAGCAGGGGACAGAACACCGGGGAGCTGTTTTTT
cdr3_aa: CATSRGQNTGELFF

j_call: TRBJ1-5
v_call: TRBV4-1
clone_size: -
d_call: -
cdr3_nt: TGCGCCAGCAGCCAAGATAACAATCAGCCCCAGCATTTT
cdr3_aa: CASSQDNNQPQHF

j_call: TRBJ2-2
v_call: TRBV2
clone_size: once
d_call: -
cdr3_nt: TGTGCCAGCAGATCCAGGGGGAACACCGGGGAGCTGTTTTTT
cdr3_aa: CASRSRGNTGELFF

j_call: TRBJ1-5
v_call: TRBV10-3
clone_size: -
d_call: -
cdr3_nt: TGTGCCATCAAGTCAGGGGAAGTCAATCAGCCCCAGCATTTT
cdr3_aa: CAIKSGEVNQPQHF

j_call: TRBJ1-1
v_call: TRBV6-6
clone_size: -
d_call: TRBD1
cdr3_nt: TGTGCCAGCAGTCTGGACAGGGGCACTGAAGCTTTCTTT
cdr3_aa: CASSLDRGTEAFF

j_call: TRBJ2-3
v_call: TRBV6-5
clone_size: -
d_call: TRBD2
cdr3_nt: TGTGCCAGCAGTTACTCACTAGCGGGGACCCCCGATACGCAGTATTTT
cdr3_aa: CASSYSLAGTPDTQYF

j_call: TRBJ2-6
v_call: TRBV14
clone_size: -
d_call: TRBD1
cdr3_nt: TGTGCCAGCAGCCAGAGGACAGGGCTCAGCTCTGGGGCCAACGTCCTGACTTTC
cdr3_aa: CASSQRTGLSSGANVLTF

j_call: TRBJ2-7
v_call: TRBV2
clone_size: -
d_call: -
cdr3_nt: TGTGCCAGCAGTGTAGGTCAGGGTTCGGGCGAGCAGTACTTC
cdr3_aa: CASSVGQGSGEQYF

j_call: TRBJ2-1
v_call: TRBV29-1
clone_size: -
d_call: TRBD2
cdr3_nt: TGCAGCGCGCGGGGACTAGCGGATTACAATGAGCAGTTCTTC
cdr3_aa: CSARGLADYNEQFF

j_call: TRBJ2-1
v_call: TRBV9
clone_size: -
d_call: TRBD1
cdr3_nt: TGTGCCAGCAGCTCGGGACAGGGGACTTACAATGAGCAGTTCTTC
cdr3_aa: CASSSGQGTYNEQFF

j_call: TRBJ2-7
v_call: TRBV2
clone_size: -
d_call: -
cdr3_nt: TGTGCCAGCAGTGAAGCTTCAGGGTTTTATTACGAGCAGTACTTC
cdr3_aa: CASSEASGFYYEQYF

j_call: TRBJ2-1
v_call: TRBV29-1
clone_size: -
d_call: -
cdr3_nt: TGCAGCGTTATCCTAGCATATGTGAATGAGCAGTTCTTC
cdr3_aa: CSVILAYVNEQFF

j_call: TRBJ1-4
v_call: TRBV27
clone_size: -
d_call: TRBD1
cdr3_nt: TGTGCCAGCAGGAGACAGGGTGAGGGAAAACTGTTTTTT
cdr3_aa: CASRRQGEGKLFF

j_call: TRBJ1-2
v_call: TRBV5-5
clone_size: -
d_call: TRBD1
cdr3_nt: TGTGCCAGCATCCCGACAGGGACCTATGGCTACACCTTC
cdr3_aa: CASIPTGTYGYTF

j_call: TRBJ2-7
v_call: TRBV28
clone_size: -
d_call: -
cdr3_nt: TGTGCCAGCAGTCCCGACAGGGAGGTCTCCTACGAGCAGTACTTC
cdr3_aa: CASSPDREVSYEQYF

j_call: TRBJ2-7
v_call: TRBV19
clone_size: -
d_call: -
cdr3_nt: TGTGCCAGTAGTAGGGCGACAGTTAACGAGCAGTACTTC
cdr3_aa: CASSRATVNEQYF

j_call: TRBJ2-1
v_call: TRBV6-5
clone_size: -
d_call: TRBD1
cdr3_nt: TGTGCCAGCAGTTACCGGGACAGCACCTACAATGAGCAGTTCTTC
cdr3_aa: CASSYRDSTYNEQFF